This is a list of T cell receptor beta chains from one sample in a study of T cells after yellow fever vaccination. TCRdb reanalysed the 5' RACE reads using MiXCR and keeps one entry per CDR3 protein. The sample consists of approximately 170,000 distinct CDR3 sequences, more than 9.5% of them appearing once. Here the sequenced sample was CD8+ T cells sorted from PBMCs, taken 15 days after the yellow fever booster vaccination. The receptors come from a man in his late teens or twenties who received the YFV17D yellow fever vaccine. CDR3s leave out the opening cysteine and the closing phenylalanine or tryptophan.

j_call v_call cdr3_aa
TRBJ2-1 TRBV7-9 ASSHMSGQAYNEQF
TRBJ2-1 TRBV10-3 ATSKLLGSYNEQF
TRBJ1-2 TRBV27 ASSFVSGYGYT
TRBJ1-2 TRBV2 AYGPEGVLGYT
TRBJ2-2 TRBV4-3 ASSLGTSRVGELF
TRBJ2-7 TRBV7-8 ASSLGASGAPSYEQY
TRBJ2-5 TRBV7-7 ASSPGQGLGETQY
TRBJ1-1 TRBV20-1 SAREGGFNTEAF
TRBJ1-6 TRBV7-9 ASSLAGPRSPLH
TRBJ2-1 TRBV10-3 ATIRDSVHEQF
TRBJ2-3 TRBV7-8 ASSFSRGTDTQY
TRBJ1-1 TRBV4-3 ASSQDIGGWTEAF
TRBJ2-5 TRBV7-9 ASSPSGTQY
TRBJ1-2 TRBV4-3 ASSPTRDNVLYGYT
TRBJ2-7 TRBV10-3 AIRTGQNEQY
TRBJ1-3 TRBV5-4 ASSTGQGVYGNTIY
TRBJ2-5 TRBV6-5 ASSYSGAGEVQETQY
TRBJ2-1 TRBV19 ASRRGSGVYNEQF
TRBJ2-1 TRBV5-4 ASSPQEYNEQF
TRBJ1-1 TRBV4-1 ASSLRDGLKNTEAF
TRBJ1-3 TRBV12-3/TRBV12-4 ASSLGSLYGNTIY
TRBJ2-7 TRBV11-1 ASSLAEGYEQY
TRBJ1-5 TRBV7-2 ASSFWAGPQPQH
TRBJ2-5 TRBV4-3 ASSLRLAGEETQY
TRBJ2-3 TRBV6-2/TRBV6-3 ASSRGGYTDTQY
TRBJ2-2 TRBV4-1 ASSLPTSGGARTGELF
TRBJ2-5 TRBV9 ASSVVSGETQY
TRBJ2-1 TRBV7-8 ASSLPRGGASTYNEQF
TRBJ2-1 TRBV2 ASSEEGGPIEQF
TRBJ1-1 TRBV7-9 ASTEDTGNTEAF
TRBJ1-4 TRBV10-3 AISLTAGSNEKLF
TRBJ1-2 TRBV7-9 ASSLLAAYGYT
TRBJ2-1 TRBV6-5 ASRNSALGRNEQF
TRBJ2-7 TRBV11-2 ASSLDETGVSYEQY
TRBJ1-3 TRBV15 ATSRDRSTGNTIY
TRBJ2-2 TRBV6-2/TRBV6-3 ASSYVVAGGPNTGELF
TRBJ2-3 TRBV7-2 ASSLGGGRSDTQY
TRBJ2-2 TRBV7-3 ASSLTGGGSGELF
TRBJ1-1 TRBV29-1 SVEDGKGLEAF
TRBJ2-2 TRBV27 ASSQDSPTGELF
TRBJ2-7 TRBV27 ASSTTGTSYEQY